Below, 12 T cell receptor beta chains from the same sample are listed, as sequenced in a study of vaccination and CD4 T cells after COVID-19. These receptors' antigens are unknown. Treatment indicated: roughly 10-day PBMC culture with coronavirus spike peptide pools or control peptides (ViraFEST assay). The assay that was used to sequence DNA from cultured CD4+ T cells was the Oncomine TCR Beta short-read assay. Each CDR3 protein is one row after TCRdb ran MiXCR on the PCR reads. The profile shows about 19,000 distinct CDR3 sequences, roughly 31% of them singletons. Sample: cultured CD4+ T cells from blood. These receptor sequences come from a human donor with COVID-19.

This clonotype appeared a few times. The chain has TRBV7-2 and TRBJ1-6; D is uncertain. The CDR3 is made up of 13 amino acids. V gave up 5 bases and J gave up 7 bases, with 9 bases separating them. Germline CDR1 SGHTA, CDR2 FQGNSA. The CDR3 here is CASSRDGNSPLHF. Here the CDR3 DNA reads TGTGCCAGCAGCCGCGACGGGAATTCACCCCTCCACTTT.

The chain combines TRBV20-1 with TRBJ2-5, with 11 bases aligning to TRBD2. V shed 0 bases, J shed 5 bases, and the junction held 11 bases outside the gene matches. Germline loops: CDR1 DFQATT, CDR2 SNEGSKA (reference sequence). The CDR3 has 17 residues. The CDR3 spells CSARDPNLAGGLETQYF. The CDR3 coding sequence is TGCAGTGCTAGAGACCCTAATCTAGCGGGGGGATTGGAGACCCAGTACTTC.

The chain combines TRBV7-8 with TRBJ2-7; tentatively, D is TRBD2 (6 bases). Trimming took off 4 bases at V and 6 bases at J, with 16 bases between the two ends. Germline V gene lookup returns CDR1 SGHVS and CDR2 FQNEAQ. There are 14 residues in the CDR3. For the CDR3, the DNA is TGTGCCAGCAGCTCTCTGGGGGGAAAGGCCGAGCAGTACTTC. Encoded protein: CASSSLGGKAEQYF.

The chain uses TRBV6-5 and TRBJ1-6; unclear D gene. The CDR3 runs 16 residues. The germline V gene encodes CDR1 MNHEY and CDR2 SVGAGI. Trimming took off 4 bases at V and 6 bases at J, with 16 bases between the two ends. The CDR3 bases are TGTGCCAGCAGTTTCGGGCCCCTTATGCTTAATTCACCCCTCCACTTT. Its translation is CASSFGPLMLNSPLHF.

By sample share, this clonotype is medium-sized. This chain joins TRBV6-1 and TRBJ1-2; D not resolved. This CDR3 is 12 amino acids long. Looked up from germline, CDR1 is MNHNS and CDR2 is SASEGT. The V and J ends lost 7 bases and 8 bases respectively, with 14 bases between them. Here the CDR3 DNA reads TGTGCCAGCACCCTTCCCGGGCGCGGCTACACCTTC. Protein product: CASTLPGRGYTF.

V usage is TRBV6-1 and J usage is TRBJ2-5; 12 positions agree with TRBD2. The CDR3 runs to 17 residues. Germline V lookup: CDR1 MNHNS, CDR2 SASEGT. With 5 bases clipped from V and 7 bases from J, the junction kept 14 bases outside the gene matches. The CDR3 DNA is TGTGCCAGCAGTCCGAAGACTAGCGGGGGCCCCTACGGGACCCAGTACTTC. It is translated as CASSPKTSGGPYGTQYF.

The chain has TRBV27 and TRBJ2-1; TRBD2 aligns across 9 bases. CDR1 and CDR2 from the germline V gene are MNHEY and SMNVEV (reference sequence). The ends lost 3 bases at V and 12 bases at J; junction bases unmatched: 9. This CDR3 has 14 residues. The CDR3 protein is CASSFAGGPVGQFF. For the CDR3, the DNA is TGTGCCAGCAGTTTTGCGGGGGGGCCGGTCGGGCAGTTCTTC.

This chain uses TRBV5-8 with TRBJ1-3; D unclear. Germline V lookup: CDR1 SGHTS, CDR2 YDEGEE. This CDR3 has 15 residues. V was pared by 4 bases and J by 3 bases, with 14 bases between. The CDR3 loop is CASSPKSSGGNTIYF. In DNA form, the CDR3 reads TGTGCCAGCAGCCCGAAGAGTAGCGGTGGAAACACCATATATTTT. Looking up the rest from reference TRBV5-8 and TRBJ1-3 gives the full variable domain: EAGVTQSPTHLIKTRGQQATLRCSPISGHTSVYWYQQALGLGLQFLLWYDEGEERNRGNFPPRFSGRQFPNYSSELNVNALELEDSALYLCASSPKSSGGNTIYFGEGSWLTVV.

The V call is TRBV30, the J call TRBJ1-4; 7 bases fit TRBD1. The V segment lost 8 bases and the J segment 3 bases; nucleotides outside the gene matches: 6. Germline CDR1 reads GTSNPN; CDR2 reads SVGIG (reference sequence). This CDR3 comprises 13 residues. CDR3 region: CAMLQGPNEKLFF. The CDR3 coding sequence is TGTGCCATGTTACAGGGGCCTAATGAAAAACTGTTTTTT.

This clonotype appeared a few times. The J gene is TRBJ2-3, the V gene TRBV10-3; a possible D gene is TRBD2 (6 bases). CDR1 is ENHRY and CDR2 is SYGVKD in the germline V gene. V was cut by 4 bases and J by 6 bases, with 14 bases left in between. CDR3 size: 14 residues. Written as DNA, the CDR3 is TGTGCCATCAGTGGCGGAGGGGAGTCTGATACGCAGTATTTT. Its translation: CAISGGGESDTQYF.

This clonotype has just a few counts. The genes are TRBV28 and TRBJ2-7, with TRBD2 as a possible D gene (5 bases). The CDR3 has 12 residues. Per germline, CDR1 MDHEN and CDR2 SYDVKM. V was cut by 6 bases and J by 0 bases, with 6 bases left in between. DNA of the CDR3: TGTGCCAGCAGGAGGGACTCCTACGAGCAGTACTTC. This encodes CASRRDSYEQYF.

The chain couples TRBV6-1 to TRBJ1-5; no firm D call. This CDR3 is 14 amino acids long. V shed 10 bases and J shed 2 bases, with 15 bases lying between them. The germline V gene has CDR1 MNHNS and CDR2 SASEGT. CDR3 bases: TGTGCCAACCGGGTAGCCGGAGGCAATCAGCCCCAGCATTTT. Translation: CANRVAGGNQPQHF.